This TCR beta chain was captured by sequencing in a study of T cell responses to AZD1222 COVID-19 vaccine (dated by TCRdb to the early 2020s). Concerning the study at large: TCR sequencing was performed for 230 to 250 trial participants, of whom around 200 were given two doses of AZD1222 and around 25 were given two doses of MenACWY control vaccine. Trial participants were enrolled by age into 18-55, 56-69 and 70-plus year subgroups, with about 150, 27 and 61 TCR-sequenced participants respectively. Paper-wide results and their limitations: Participants were mostly white British and included more females than males, and it was suggested by the authors that clonal diversity may have been underestimated. No day 14 peak-response samples were available, so repertoires were characterized only after the peak T cell response. Conclusions about previously exposed vaccinees are limited because only a handful of AZD1222 recipients were SARS-CoV-2 seropositive at baseline. The whole spike protein was spanned by vaccine-associated CD4 TCRs, and dominant responses were seen in regions 160-218 and 743-854. Nearly half of unique spike-specific TCRs reportedly recognized epitopes outside regions mutated in the B.1.351 and B.1.1.7 variants. In the small 56-69-year group, the increase in depth fell short of significance, most likely because of low power. A significant rise in spike-specific TCR breadth and depth was observed after two AZD1222 doses relative to day 0 and relative to MenACWY recipients.

About this clone itself: Its antigen is currently not known. Base qualities are not recorded, but no much larger clone differs from it by a single base.

This specimen's time point label, per the study, means: about 28 days (+/-7) after the second vaccine dose. Because spike-specific TCR depth and breadth did not differ between the two schedules, AZD1222 recipients who got a second dose at roughly 4 weeks were pooled with those who got a second dose at roughly 12 weeks. Vaccinee samples came from UK trials COV001 and COV002, including a single-blind randomized controlled phase 2/3 trial of AZD1222 (ChAdOx1 nCoV-19) in healthy adults. For TCRbeta chain sequencing, PBMC samples from trial participants were taken at day 0 and at day 28 after the second dose. CDR1 and CDR2, per the germline V gene (reference sequence), are LNHDA and SQIVND. The CDR3 measures 16 amino acids from cysteine to phenylalanine. CDR3 DNA is the only sequence kept; it has 48 bases, read in frame from the first base. At the junction V is shortened by 3 bases and J by 11 bases, with 23 bases in between.

The CDR3 regions of human TCRbeta chains were analyzed by immunosequencing. On the authors' methods: TCRs in the repertoires were compared against a reference library of SARS-CoV-2-specific TCRs that had been generated with the MIRA antigen-specificity platform. Breadth was defined as the fraction of unique TCRs that were SARS-CoV-2-associated. Depth was defined as the fraction of total T cells that were SARS-CoV-2-associated. Each spike-specific TCR was assigned to its reactive spike region and to a CD4 or CD8 class using the MIRA data. Log10-transformed breadth and depth values were compared by one-way ANOVA with Sidak's multiple comparisons tests. Drawn from immuneACCESS, this table holds only the in-frame rearrangements with V and J called that TCRdb kept. Clones are partly lost; checked studies trace under half to an unresolved V gene and leave the rest unexplained. V and J calls plus clone size are reproduced from that table; the DNA served to infer D and trimming. The sample table shows more than 120,000 clones, and around 84% are seen once. Clones ranked in the top ten supply about 4.8% of the sample.

The chain employs TRBV19 and TRBJ2-4; the D region possibly corresponds to TRBD1 (5 bases align). The sequencing used peripheral blood, collected 28 days after the second AZD1222 dose. The sequence was collected from an adult who received the AZD1222 COVID-19 vaccine. The CDR3: CASSILGQGIHIVQYF. The DNA sequence is given as TGTGCCAGTAGTATCTTGGGGCAGGGCATACATATCGTTCAGTACTTC. With the portions outside the CDR3 filled from the reference TRBV19 and TRBJ2-4 genes, the complete variable region becomes DGGITQSPKYLFRKEGQNVTLSCEQNLNHDAMYWYRQDPGQGLRLIYYSQIVNDFQKGDIAEGYSVSREKKESFPLTVTSAQKNPTAFYLCASSILGQGIHIVQYFGAGTRLSVL.